Listed below are T cell receptor beta chains from one sample, sequenced in a study of blood T cells in healthy people across ages. TCRdb reprocessed the 5' RACE reads with MiXCR, giving one entry per CDR3 protein. The data show hundreds of thousands of distinct CDR3 sequences, with 49% seen just once and around a third held by the top ten. The sample was blood. These receptors all come from a woman aged 60-75 years in good health. CDR3s include the opening cysteine and the closing phenylalanine or tryptophan. The order of the fields is clone size, J gene, V gene, D gene, CDR3 DNA, CDR3 protein. The D gene is left open where the match is weak. Rows may omit the clone size; those that give it use once, few, many or a size class.

clone_size: -; j_call: TRBJ2-3; v_call: TRBV18; d_call: TRBD2; cdr3_nt: TGTGCCAGCTCACCAGTCGGGAGGGCCGAGGGAAAATCGGATACGCAGTATTTT; cdr3_aa: CASSPVGRAEGKSDTQYF
clone_size: -; j_call: TRBJ2-5; v_call: TRBV15; d_call: -; cdr3_nt: TGTGCCACCAGCAGAGATAGGGGCAGGGAACAAGAGACCCAGTACTTC; cdr3_aa: CATSRDRGREQETQYF
clone_size: -; j_call: TRBJ1-2; v_call: TRBV19; d_call: -; cdr3_nt: TGTGCCAGTATTCCGGTGGTCGGAGCCCATGGCTACACCTTC; cdr3_aa: CASIPVVGAHGYTF
clone_size: once; j_call: TRBJ1-2; v_call: TRBV28; d_call: -; cdr3_nt: TGTGCCAGCAGGCGAATCGGCCGCCACTACACCTTC; cdr3_aa: CASRRIGRHYTF
clone_size: -; j_call: TRBJ2-1; v_call: TRBV6-1; d_call: TRBD2; cdr3_nt: TGTGCCAGCAGTGAAGTAGGGAGACTAGCGGCTTACAATGAGCAGTTCTTC; cdr3_aa: CASSEVGRLAAYNEQFF
clone_size: -; j_call: TRBJ2-1; v_call: TRBV7-2; d_call: TRBD2; cdr3_nt: TGTGCCAGCAGCAATCTAGCGGGAACCTACAATGAGCAGTTCTTC; cdr3_aa: CASSNLAGTYNEQFF
clone_size: -; j_call: TRBJ1-2; v_call: TRBV6-4; d_call: TRBD1; cdr3_nt: TGTGCGTCACAGGACAGGGGGCTTTTCTATGGCTACACCTTC; cdr3_aa: CASQDRGLFYGYTF
clone_size: -; j_call: TRBJ1-1; v_call: TRBV12-3/TRBV12-4; d_call: -; cdr3_nt: TGTGCCAGCAGTTTAGGCAAAGGTGGGGGAGTGAACACTGAAGCTTTCTTT; cdr3_aa: CASSLGKGGGVNTEAFF
clone_size: -; j_call: TRBJ1-1; v_call: TRBV28; d_call: -; cdr3_nt: TGTGCCAGCAGTCCTGGGGGCCGGGACACTGAAGCTTTCTTT; cdr3_aa: CASSPGGRDTEAFF
clone_size: once; j_call: TRBJ2-1; v_call: TRBV7-7; d_call: TRBD2; cdr3_nt: TGTGCTAGCAGCGCATCAGCGGGAGAAGCCAATGAGCAGTTCTTC; cdr3_aa: CASSASAGEANEQFF
clone_size: once; j_call: TRBJ2-5; v_call: TRBV7-8; d_call: TRBD2; cdr3_nt: TGTGCCAGCAGCTTAGCATCGGGAGGCAGCTCCTACAGTGAGCAGTACTTC; cdr3_aa: CASSLASGGSSYSEQYF
clone_size: -; j_call: TRBJ2-7; v_call: TRBV9; d_call: TRBD2; cdr3_nt: TGTGCCAGCAGCTTAACCGGACTAGAAGGTTACGAGCAGTACTTC; cdr3_aa: CASSLTGLEGYEQYF
clone_size: few; j_call: TRBJ2-7; v_call: TRBV7-2; d_call: TRBD2; cdr3_nt: TGTGCCAGCAGCTTTGGAGGGACTAGCCTCTACTACGAGCAGTACTTC; cdr3_aa: CASSFGGTSLYYEQYF
clone_size: -; j_call: TRBJ1-2; v_call: TRBV20-1; d_call: -; cdr3_nt: TGCAGTGCTAGAGATGTTGCCGCCACTGGCTACACCTTC; cdr3_aa: CSARDVAATGYTF
clone_size: -; j_call: TRBJ2-7; v_call: TRBV18; d_call: TRBD2; cdr3_nt: TGTGCCAGCTCCGTCCCGAGCGGGAGCTCCTACGAGCAGTACTTC; cdr3_aa: CASSVPSGSSYEQYF
clone_size: few; j_call: TRBJ2-5; v_call: TRBV6-1; d_call: -; cdr3_nt: TGTGCCAGCAACCGACAGGTCCAAGAGACCCAGTACTTC; cdr3_aa: CASNRQVQETQYF
clone_size: many; j_call: TRBJ2-3; v_call: TRBV29-1; d_call: -; cdr3_nt: TGCAGCGTTGTAGGCCTATATAGCACAGATACGCAGTATTTT; cdr3_aa: CSVVGLYSTDTQYF
clone_size: -; j_call: TRBJ2-6; v_call: TRBV20-1; d_call: TRBD1; cdr3_nt: TGCAGTGCTAGGGGACAGGTGGCCAACGTCCTGACTTTC; cdr3_aa: CSARGQVANVLTF
clone_size: -; j_call: TRBJ1-3; v_call: TRBV7-6; d_call: TRBD1; cdr3_nt: TGTGCCAGCAGTCGGGACAGTGGAAACACCATATATTTT; cdr3_aa: CASSRDSGNTIYF
clone_size: few; j_call: TRBJ1-1; v_call: TRBV7-3; d_call: -; cdr3_nt: TGTGCCAGCAGCTTGGATCGTACCTCTAGTAGGGCTTTCTTT; cdr3_aa: CASSLDRTSSRAFF
clone_size: many; j_call: TRBJ2-7; v_call: TRBV27; d_call: -; cdr3_nt: TGTGCCAGCAGTCCCAGGGAAGCCTACGAGCAGTACTTC; cdr3_aa: CASSPREAYEQYF
clone_size: -; j_call: TRBJ1-2; v_call: TRBV10-3; d_call: TRBD1; cdr3_nt: TGTGCCATCAGAGAAGGAAGGCCGCCCGAACAGGGGAACTATGGCTACACCTTC; cdr3_aa: CAIREGRPPEQGNYGYTF
clone_size: few; j_call: TRBJ1-2; v_call: TRBV20-1; d_call: TRBD1; cdr3_nt: TGCAGTGCTGTCCCGGGACAGAACTATGGCTACACCTTC; cdr3_aa: CSAVPGQNYGYTF
clone_size: -; j_call: TRBJ2-1; v_call: TRBV5-1; d_call: TRBD1; cdr3_nt: TGCGCCAGCAGCTTTATGGGACAGGGTTACAGCTACAATGAGCAGTTCTTC; cdr3_aa: CASSFMGQGYSYNEQFF